The 20 T cell receptor beta chains presented below share a single source sample, sequenced in a study of T cell changes during pregnancy in multiple sclerosis (dated by TCRdb to about 2019). Library creation used the immunoSEQ multiplex PCR assay. TCRdb holds this immuneACCESS table with in-frame rearrangements only. Some clones are missing; in checked studies, unresolved V genes explain under half, and the rest has no known cause. The sample table lists around 64,000 clones, about 93% of them with a count of one. The ten largest clones represent under 0.3% of the sample. Sequenced here: CD4+ T cells from peripheral blood mononuclear cells, sampled after pregnancy. These receptor sequences come from a female donor with multiple sclerosis, enrolled in a pregnancy study.

The rearrangement links TRBV29-1 to TRBJ1-4, with a weak D call TRBD1 (5 bases). V was clipped by 1 base and J by 7 bases, with 10 bases between them. This CDR3 has 13 residues. The germline V gene has CDR1 SQVTM and CDR2 ANQGSEA. The CDR3 region has the DNA TGCAGCGTTGAAGGGGGCGGTGGTGAAAAACTGTTTTTT. Amino acids: CSVEGGGGEKLFF.

V gene TRBV19 combines with J gene TRBJ2-1; 8 bases are shared with TRBD2. Germline lookup yields CDR1 LNHDA and CDR2 SQIVND (reference sequence). The V segment lost 5 bases and the J segment 2 bases; nucleotides outside the gene matches: 8. The CDR3 sequence is 16 residues long. CDR3 DNA sequence: TGTGCCAGTAGTCCCCGAGCGGGAGTGGCCTACAATGAGCAGTTCTTC. This sequence encodes CASSPRAGVAYNEQFF.

The V call is TRBV5-6, the J call TRBJ2-7; D is ambiguous. Deletions cut 1 base from V and 0 bases from J, with 2 bases between. The length of the CDR3 is 12 residues. Germline loops: CDR1 SGHDT, CDR2 YYEEEE. The CDR3 loop reads CASSLYSYEQYF. The CDR3 DNA reads TGTGCCAGCAGCTTGTACTCCTACGAGCAGTACTTC.

The rearrangement joins TRBV10-3 to TRBJ2-1; the D gene is possibly TRBD2 (6 bases). V lost 4 bases and J 5 bases, leaving 15 bases between the germline ends. There are 15 residues in the CDR3. Germline CDR1 ENHRY, CDR2 SYGVKD. The CDR3 spells CAISGSGLYNNEQFF. Written as DNA, the CDR3 is TGTGCCATCAGTGGATCGGGACTTTATAACAATGAGCAGTTCTTC.

The chain combines TRBV19 with TRBJ1-5; D may be TRBD1 (5 bases). CDR1 and CDR2 (germline): LNHDA, SQIVND (reference sequence). V was shortened by 6 bases and J by 3 bases, with 18 bases between the two germline ends. The CDR3 spans 16 residues. Written as DNA, the CDR3 is TGTGCCAGTAGGTATGGGGGGGGACGGATCAATCAGCCCCAGCATTTT. It specifies CASRYGGGRINQPQHF.

The genes are TRBV19 and TRBJ2-1, with D perhaps TRBD2 (5 bases). V was pared by 1 base and J by 5 bases, with 6 bases between. In germline, CDR1 is LNHDA, CDR2 SQIVND (reference sequence). The CDR3 has 13 residues. Here the CDR3 DNA reads TGTGCCAGTAGTATAGCTAGCAACAATGAGCAGTTCTTC. Its translation is CASSIASNNEQFF.

This chain joins TRBV30 and TRBJ2-1, with D possibly TRBD2 on 5 matching bases. CDR3 length: 14 residues. Germline values: CDR1 GTSNPN, CDR2 SVGIG (reference sequence). The V and J ends lost 3 bases and 2 bases respectively, with 11 bases between them. In DNA form, the CDR3 reads TGTGCCTGGAGCGAGGGTTTGCCCTACAATGAGCAGTTCTTC. Protein product: CAWSEGLPYNEQFF.

The CDR3, as DNA: TGTGCCAGCAGTTACTCGTCAGGGGGTTTTTATGGCTACACCTTC. Translated, it gives CASSYSSGGFYGYTF. The rearrangement joins TRBV6-5 to TRBJ1-2, with TRBD1 matching 7 bases. The CDR3 covers 15 residues. Germline V gives CDR1 MNHEY, CDR2 SVGAGI. V trimming: 0 bases; J trimming: 5 bases; junction bases outside the gene matches: 6.

This clone was detected only once. The gene calls are TRBV27 and TRBJ1-6, with 7 bases fitting TRBD1. Trimming took 2 bases from V and 9 from J; bases not matched to a gene: 4. This CDR3 contains 14 residues. The germline CDR1 and CDR2 sequences are MNHEY and SMNVEV (reference sequence). This CDR3 is CASSLDRVGSPLHF. Written as DNA, the CDR3 is TGTGCCAGCAGTTTAGACAGGGTCGGTTCACCCCTCCACTTT.

The chain employs TRBV7-2 and TRBJ2-3, with TRBD1 identical over 10 bases. This CDR3 region has 15 residues. Germline V gene data show CDR1 as SGHTA and CDR2 as FQGNSA. V shed 6 bases and J 6 bases; nucleotides not matched to a gene: 9. The CDR3 DNA is TGTGCCAGCAGTTGGGACAGGGGTTACAGGGATACGCAGTATTTT. Amino acid sequence: CASSWDRGYRDTQYF.

The gene calls are TRBV5-1 and TRBJ1-2; TRBD1 matches 7 bases. The CDR3 is 15 amino acids. Germline V CDR1 and CDR2: SGHRS, YFSETQ. J gave up 3 bases and V 5 bases, and 10 bases lay outside the gene matches. CDR3 in DNA: TGCGCCAGCAGTCGGGGAGGAGGGGGCGACTATGGCTACACCTTC. It is translated as CASSRGGGGDYGYTF. Full variable domain (outside the CDR3, taken from reference TRBV5-1 and TRBJ1-2): KAGVTQTPRYLIKTRGQQVTLSCSPISGHRSVSWYQQTPGQGLQFLFEYFSETQRNKGNFPGRFSGRQFSNSRSEMNVSTLELGDSALYLCASSRGGGGDYGYTFGSGTRLTVV.

V usage is TRBV5-1 and J usage is TRBJ2-7; 11 bases are a match to TRBD2. Per the germline V gene, CDR1 is SGHRS and CDR2 is YFSETQ. The CDR3 is 15 amino acids. The J segment lost 4 bases and the V segment lost 2 bases, leaving 5 bases of the junction unmatched. CDR3 in DNA: TGCGCCAGCAGCTTTGAACTAGCGGGGGTTTACGAGCAGTACTTC. It yields the protein CASSFELAGVYEQYF. Full variable domain (remainder filled in from reference TRBV5-1 and TRBJ2-7): KAGVTQTPRYLIKTRGQQVTLSCSPISGHRSVSWYQQTPGQGLQFLFEYFSETQRNKGNFPGRFSGRQFSNSRSEMNVSTLELGDSALYLCASSFELAGVYEQYFGPGTRLTVT.

The V gene is TRBV6-1, the J gene TRBJ2-3; 8 nucleotides match TRBD1. The CDR3 covers 10 residues. CDR1 MNHNS and CDR2 SASEGT come from the germline V gene. Unmatched junction bases numbered 2, after V lost 8 bases and J lost 10 bases. The CDR3 spells CASGQGAQYF. DNA for the CDR3: TGTGCCAGCGGACAGGGAGCGCAGTATTTT.

The chain is built from TRBV29-1 and TRBJ2-1, with TRBD2 identical over 11 bases. CDR1 and CDR2 from the germline V gene are SQVTM and ANQGSEA. J gave up 9 bases and V 7 bases, and 11 bases lay outside the gene matches. The CDR3 runs 14 residues. This CDR3 is CSAGVAGGPGEQFF. Here the CDR3 DNA reads TGCAGCGCCGGGGTAGCGGGAGGGCCGGGTGAGCAGTTCTTC.

The chain recombines TRBV21-1 with TRBJ1-2; TRBD1 is the table's D call, not checked against the DNA. TRBV21-1 is annotated as a pseudogene. The CDR3 runs 14 residues. Here the CDR3 DNA reads TGTGCCAGCAGCATCCGACAGGGGAGCTATGGCTACACCTTC. It yields the protein CASSIRQGSYGYTF.

This sequence joins TRBV2 and TRBJ1-3; 7 bases are shared with TRBD1. The CDR3 runs to 16 residues. Trimming took 5 bases from V and 0 from J; bases not matched to a gene: 7. CDR1 is SNHLY and CDR2 is FYNNEI in the germline V gene. The CDR3 sequence is CASSQGGQISGNTIYF. The CDR3 DNA is TGTGCCAGCAGTCAAGGGGGACAGATCTCTGGAAACACCATATATTTT.

The chain carries TRBV28 and TRBJ1-1, with 9 positions matching TRBD1. CDR3 length equals 14 residues. Trimming cost V 4 bases and J 7 bases; bases outside gene matches: 7. Germline CDR1 MDHEN, CDR2 SYDVKM. DNA for the CDR3: TGTGCCAGCAGTTCGTACGACAGGGGGGGTGAAGCTTTCTTT. Encoded protein: CASSSYDRGGEAFF.

The J gene is TRBJ1-5, the V gene TRBV18; the D gene is possibly TRBD1 (6 bases). CDR3 length equals 16 residues. V lost 3 bases, J lost 4 bases, and 16 bases lay in between. The germline V gene has CDR1 KGHSH and CDR2 LQKENI. The CDR3: CASSPSGVGENQPQHF. DNA of the CDR3: TGTGCCAGCTCACCTTCAGGGGTAGGGGAGAATCAGCCCCAGCATTTT.

Here the CDR3 DNA reads TGCGCCAGCAGCTTGGTTGTAGCGGGGTACCAAGAGACCCAGTACTTC. It codes for CASSLVVAGYQETQYF. The rearrangement joins TRBV5-1 to TRBJ2-5; 8 bases line up with TRBD2. Trimming removed 0 bases from V and 0 bases from J; junction bases left unmatched: 4. In germline, CDR1 is SGHRS, CDR2 YFSETQ. The CDR3 totals 16 residues.

The chain's CDR3 is CASSSQGANTEAFF. The CDR3 DNA sequence: TGTGCCAGCAGCTCACAGGGGGCGAACACTGAAGCTTTCTTT. V usage is TRBV7-9 and J usage is TRBJ1-1; the match to TRBD1 covers 9 bases. V gave up 4 bases and J gave up 1 base; unmatched junction bases: 1. CDR1 SEHNR and CDR2 FQNEAQ come from the germline V gene (reference sequence). The CDR3 length is 14 residues.